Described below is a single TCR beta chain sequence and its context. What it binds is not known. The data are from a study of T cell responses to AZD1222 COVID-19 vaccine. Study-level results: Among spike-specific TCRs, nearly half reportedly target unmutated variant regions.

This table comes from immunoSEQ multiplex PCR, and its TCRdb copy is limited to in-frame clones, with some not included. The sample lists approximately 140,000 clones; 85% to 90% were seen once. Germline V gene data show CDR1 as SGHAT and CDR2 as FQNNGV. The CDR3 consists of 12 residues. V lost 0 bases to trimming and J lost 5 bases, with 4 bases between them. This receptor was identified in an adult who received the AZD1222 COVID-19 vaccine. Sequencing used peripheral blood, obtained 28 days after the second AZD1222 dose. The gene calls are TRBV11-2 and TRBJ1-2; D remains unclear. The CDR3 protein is CASSLEKYGYTF. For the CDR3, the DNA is TGTGCCAGCAGCTTAGAGAAGTATGGCTACACCTTC. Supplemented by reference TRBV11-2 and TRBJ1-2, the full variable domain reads EAGVAQSPRYKIIEKRQSVAFWCNPISGHATLYWYQQILGQGPKLLIQFQNNGVVDDSQLPKDRFSAERLKGVDSTLKIQPAKLEDSAVYLCASSLEKYGYTFGSGTRLTVV.